This T cell receptor beta chain was recorded in a study of CD8+ T cells in alopecia areata. Study-level findings and limits: When scalp samples are sequenced, resident alphabeta T cells of normal skin are also captured. Affected lesional scalp, above all in alopecia totalis/universalis, was more clonal than normal scalp.

Concerning this clone: Its target is unknown.

Investigators isolated RNA and reverse transcribed it into cDNA to act as the sequencing template. Here immunoSEQ multiplex PCR was the method, and the copy in TCRdb shows in-frame clones only, minus some. This sample has about 120,000 clones; around 61% occur once, and the top ten carry approximately 2.6%. This CDR3 is built from 11 residues. Germline lookup yields CDR1 DFQATT and CDR2 SNEGSKA (reference sequence). V lost 3 bases and J lost 6, with 8 bases in between. Both CD4+ and CD8+ T cells were separated by sorting PBMCs. This chain links TRBV20-1 with TRBJ1-1; D gene ambiguous. Sequenced input: CD4+ T cells sorted from blood. The sequence was obtained from a human donor in good health. DNA of the CDR3: TGCAGTGCTAGTCAGACATCTGAAGCTTTCTTT. This encodes CSASQTSEAFF.